A selection of T cell receptor beta chains follows, all from one sample in a study of control samples from healthy donors and cancer patients. The assay was immunoSEQ multiplex PCR, and TCRdb's table has in-frame clones only and misses some. The sample holds just over 150,000 clones; around nine tenths are singletons and the top ten take about 11%. Sequencing was carried out using blood. The source is a man aged 25-45 years in good health. Both conserved end residues are part of each CDR3. The D gene is left open where the match is weak. The size field is filled for only some rows; it gives once, few, many or a size class.

size: -; V: TRBV5-6; J: TRBJ1-1; D: -; DNA: TGTGCCAGCAGCTTGCCGGGACGTATGAACACTGAAGCTTTCTTT; CDR3: CASSLPGRMNTEAFF
size: -; V: TRBV5-4; J: TRBJ2-1; D: -; DNA: TGTGCCAGCAGCTTGATCACCTCTAAACCCCATGAGCAGTTCTTC; CDR3: CASSLITSKPHEQFF
size: -; V: TRBV12-3/TRBV12-4; J: TRBJ2-1; D: -; DNA: TGTGCCAGCAGTTTCTCGGGGGTCAATGAGCAGTTCTTC; CDR3: CASSFSGVNEQFF
size: -; V: TRBV7-2; J: TRBJ2-7; D: TRBD1; DNA: TGTGCCAGCAGCTTGGACCCGGGACAGGGCAGGGAGCAGTACTTC; CDR3: CASSLDPGQGREQYF
size: -; V: TRBV18; J: TRBJ1-6; D: -; DNA: TGTGCCAGCTCACCGATCCCCCTTCCTTATAATTCACCCCTCCACTTT; CDR3: CASSPIPLPYNSPLHF
size: -; V: TRBV7-9; J: TRBJ1-1; D: TRBD1; DNA: TGTGCCAGCAGTCCCACAGGGGGGACTGAAGCTTTCTTT; CDR3: CASSPTGGTEAFF
size: -; V: TRBV7-2; J: TRBJ1-3; D: TRBD1; DNA: TGTGCCAGCAGCTCTTACAGGGGCACCATATATTTT; CDR3: CASSSYRGTIYF
size: -; V: TRBV29-1; J: TRBJ2-3; D: -; DNA: TGCAGCGTTGTGTTCTTTGGGGAGCCTAGAGGACGGAGTAGGGTAACAGATACGCAGTATTTT; CDR3: CSVVFFGEPRGRSRVTDTQYF
size: few; V: TRBV9; J: TRBJ2-1; D: TRBD2; DNA: TGTGCCAGCAGCTTAGCAACTAGCGGGATTGCCAATGAGCAGTTCTTC; CDR3: CASSLATSGIANEQFF
size: many; V: TRBV3-1/TRBV3-2; J: TRBJ1-2; D: -; DNA: TGTGCCAGCAGCACCCCCCGGGCCGAACCGTATGGCTACACCTTC; CDR3: CASSTPRAEPYGYTF
size: once; V: TRBV29-1; J: TRBJ2-5; D: -; DNA: TGCAGCGTTAGTTCGGGAAGCCTACAAGAGACCCAGTACTTC; CDR3: CSVSSGSLQETQYF
size: -; V: TRBV9; J: TRBJ1-5; D: -; DNA: TGTGCCAGCAGCCTTGGATCGGGGGATCAGCCCCAGCATTTT; CDR3: CASSLGSGDQPQHF
size: few; V: TRBV24-1; J: TRBJ2-1; D: TRBD2; DNA: TGTGCCACCAGTGATTTGAAGACTAGCGGGAGTATCAACAATGAGCAGTTCTTC; CDR3: CATSDLKTSGSINNEQFF
size: -; V: TRBV28; J: TRBJ2-5; D: TRBD1; DNA: TGTGCCAGCAGTTTGAGGACAGGGGGCGCAGGGGTTGGAGAGACCCAGTACTTC; CDR3: CASSLRTGGAGVGETQYF
size: -; V: TRBV4-1; J: TRBJ1-4; D: -; DNA: TGCGCCAGCAGCCCCGTCGCCGGGAGAGATGAAAAACTGTTTTTT; CDR3: CASSPVAGRDEKLFF
size: -; V: TRBV30; J: TRBJ2-5; D: -; DNA: TGTGCCTGTTTCGAAGAGACCCAGTACTTC; CDR3: CACFEETQYF
size: -; V: TRBV20-1; J: TRBJ2-1; D: -; DNA: TGCAGTGCTAGTGACCCCGGGACGGTAGGTTGGTACAATGAGCAGTTCTTC; CDR3: CSASDPGTVGWYNEQFF
size: -; V: TRBV5-4; J: TRBJ2-1; D: -; DNA: TGTGCCAGCAGCTTCAAGGGTAATGAGCAGTTCTTC; CDR3: CASSFKGNEQFF
size: -; V: TRBV15; J: TRBJ2-7; D: TRBD2; DNA: TGTGCCACCAGCAAAGAGCGGGGGCCCCACGAGCAGTACTTC; CDR3: CATSKERGPHEQYF
size: -; V: TRBV4-2; J: TRBJ1-2; D: -; DNA: TGTGCCAGCAGCCAAGATAGAGCTAACTATGGCTACACCTTC; CDR3: CASSQDRANYGYTF
size: -; V: TRBV7-6; J: TRBJ2-7; D: -; DNA: TGTGCCAGCAGAGACCCACGGACCTACGAGCAGTACTTC; CDR3: CASRDPRTYEQYF
size: few; V: TRBV3-1/TRBV3-2; J: TRBJ1-4; D: -; DNA: TGTGCCAGCGGGGGGACGGTTGACATTGGAGGGCTGTTTTTT; CDR3: CASGGTVDIGGLFF